The 2 T cell receptor beta chains below were found in one sample sequenced in a study of TIL therapy for anti-PD-1-resistant metastatic lung cancer (dated by TCRdb to the early 2020s). This sample's time point label indicates: pre-treatment sample, taken before nivolumab and TIL therapy. The baseline tumor samples, taken from the same resection that was used to grow TIL, were excised metastases, most often pleural nodules or supraclavicular lymph nodes. Using bias-controlled multiplex PCR with the immunoSEQ v3 hsTCRB kit, the TCR beta CDR3 regions were amplified from genomic DNA. TCRdb mirrors the immuneACCESS table, restricted to in-frame sequences. Some clones are absent from its copies; in checked studies, under half trace to an unresolved V gene, and the reason for the others is unknown. A total of fewer than 15,000 clones appear in this sample, approximately 66% of them only once. The ten biggest clones cover roughly 9% of the sample.

Here the sequenced sample was tumor tissue, taken at baseline. The receptors were gathered from a woman aged 30 to 85 with non-small cell lung cancer.

The chain links TRBV28 to TRBJ1-4, with D uncertain. This CDR3 region has 14 residues. Trimming left V 5 bases short and J 3 bases short, with 10 bases between. Germline V CDR1 and CDR2: MDHEN, SYDVKM. CDR3 protein: CASSRTGPNEKLFF. CDR3 coding DNA: TGTGCCAGCAGTCGGACTGGCCCTAATGAAAAACTGTTTTTT.

The chain uses TRBV6-1 and TRBJ2-5; weak D call: TRBD2 (7 bases). The V and J ends lost 8 bases and 1 base respectively, with 14 bases between them. There are 14 residues in the CDR3. Looked up from germline, CDR1 is MNHNS and CDR2 is SASEGT. CDR3 sequence reads: CASYTGGVQETQYF. Written as DNA, the CDR3 is TGTGCCAGCTACACGGGGGGCGTCCAAGAGACCCAGTACTTC.